This T cell receptor beta chain was sequenced for a study of neurological immune-mediated disorders. One entry per CDR3 protein, called by TCRdb with MiXCR from the 5' RACE reads. The table has about 38,000 distinct CDR3 sequences, roughly 4.8% seen once. This clonotype showed up many times. Germline V gene lookup returns CDR1 SGHRS and CDR2 YFSETQ. The CDR3 runs to 14 residues. V was trimmed by 6 bases and J by 3 bases, leaving 16 bases between them. The material sequenced was CD4+ T cells from blood. The rearrangement uses TRBV5-1 and TRBJ2-7, with unresolved D. The source of this sequence is a man aged 18-30 years in good health. CDR3 DNA: TGCGCCAGCAAACTCCTGGCCCAAGACTACGAGCAGTACTTC. Translation gives CASKLLAQDYEQYF.